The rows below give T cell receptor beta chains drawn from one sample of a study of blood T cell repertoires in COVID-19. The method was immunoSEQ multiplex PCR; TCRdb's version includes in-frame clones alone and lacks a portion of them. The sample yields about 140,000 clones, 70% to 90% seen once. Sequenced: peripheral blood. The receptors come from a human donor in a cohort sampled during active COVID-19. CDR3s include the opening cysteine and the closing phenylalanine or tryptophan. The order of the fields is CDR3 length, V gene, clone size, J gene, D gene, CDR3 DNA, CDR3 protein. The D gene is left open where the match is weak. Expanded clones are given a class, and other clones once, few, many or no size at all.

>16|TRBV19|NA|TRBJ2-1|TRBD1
TGTGCCAGTAGTATTCAGGGGGGACAGGGGGCAGGTGAGCAGTTCTTC
CASSIQGGQGAGEQFF
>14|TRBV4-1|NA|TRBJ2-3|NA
TGCGCCAGCAGCCAAGATTGGGGGACATATACGCAGTATTTT
CASSQDWGTYTQYF
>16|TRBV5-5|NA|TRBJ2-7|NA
TGTGCCAGCAGCCCTAGATTAGACCAACCCTCCTACGAGCAGTACTTC
CASSPRLDQPSYEQYF
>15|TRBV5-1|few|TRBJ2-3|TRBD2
TGCGCCAGCAGCGCTGCTAGCGGGGGGACAGATACGCAGTATTTT
CASSAASGGTDTQYF
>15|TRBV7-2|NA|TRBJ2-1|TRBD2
TGTGCCAGCAGCCCTCGCCTAGCGGCCTACAATGAGCAGTTCTTC
CASSPRLAAYNEQFF
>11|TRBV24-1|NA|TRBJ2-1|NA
TGTGCCACCGCTTTCGGAGATGAGCAGTTCTTC
CATAFGDEQFF
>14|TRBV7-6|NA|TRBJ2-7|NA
TGTGCCAGCAGCTTATCCCTTGAGGGTTACGAGCAGTACTTC
CASSLSLEGYEQYF
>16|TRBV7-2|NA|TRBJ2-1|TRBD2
TGTGCCAGCAGCTTAGTAGCGGGGGCGTGGAAGAATGAGCAGTTCTTC
CASSLVAGAWKNEQFF
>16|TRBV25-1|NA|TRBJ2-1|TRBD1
TGTGCCAGCTCTTCCCGAGGACAGGGGGACTACAATGAGCAGTTCTTC
CASSSRGQGDYNEQFF
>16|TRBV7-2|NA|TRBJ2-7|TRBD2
TGTGCCAGCAGCTTAGGTGATGGGCGGGGGATCTACGAGCAGTACTTC
CASSLGDGRGIYEQYF
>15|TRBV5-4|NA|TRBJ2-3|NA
TGTGCCAGCAGCACCTCGGAGGGGCCCATGGATACGCAGTATTTT
CASSTSEGPMDTQYF
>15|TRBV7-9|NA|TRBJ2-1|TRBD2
TGTGCCAGCAGCTTAGTTGCGGGAGGGCCAAGTGAGCAGTTCTTC
CASSLVAGGPSEQFF
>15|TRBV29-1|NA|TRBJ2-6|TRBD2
TGCAGCGTTTTAGCGGGAGGGCCCTGGGCCAACGTCCTGACTTTC
CSVLAGGPWANVLTF
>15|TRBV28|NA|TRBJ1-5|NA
TGTGCCAGCAGTTTCCGACAGGTGCGGAGTCAGCCCCAGCATTTT
CASSFRQVRSQPQHF